This T cell receptor (beta chain) stems from a study of control samples from healthy donors and cancer patients. Data came from immunoSEQ multiplex PCR; TCRdb stores just in-frame clones and leaves some out. Of 150,000 to 170,000 clones in the sample, approximately 96% were seen once. There are 14 residues in the CDR3. Germline CDR1 is WNHNN and CDR2 is SYGVQD (reference sequence). V was clipped by 5 bases and J by 4 bases; unmatched bases: 2. Sequencing was carried out using blood. The chain employs TRBV10-1 and TRBJ2-3; 11 positions agree with TRBD1. This sequence originates from a man in his forties in good health. CDR3 DNA: TGCGCCAGCAGTCGGACAGGGGGCTCAGATACGCAGTATTTT. The encoded protein is CASSRTGGSDTQYF.